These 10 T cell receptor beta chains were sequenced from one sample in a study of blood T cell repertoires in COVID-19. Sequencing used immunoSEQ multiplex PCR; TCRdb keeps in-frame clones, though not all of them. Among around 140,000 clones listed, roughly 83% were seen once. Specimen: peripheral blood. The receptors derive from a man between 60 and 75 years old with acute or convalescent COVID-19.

The CDR3 nucleotides read TGTGCCAGCAGCTTGGAGACAGGAACAGAAAAACTGTTTTTT. It encodes CASSLETGTEKLFF. The V and J genes are TRBV11-1 and TRBJ1-4; a weak D match, TRBD1 (6 bases). The V gene lost 3 bases and the J gene lost 8 bases, with 13 bases spanning the gap. CDR1 is SGHAT, CDR2 FQDESV, per germline (reference sequence). This CDR3 has 14 amino acids.

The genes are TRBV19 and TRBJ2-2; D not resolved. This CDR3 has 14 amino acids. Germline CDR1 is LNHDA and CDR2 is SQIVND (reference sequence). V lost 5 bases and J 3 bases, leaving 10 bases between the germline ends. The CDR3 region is CASSEESHTGELFF. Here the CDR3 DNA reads TGTGCCAGTAGTGAGGAATCCCACACCGGGGAGCTGTTTTTT. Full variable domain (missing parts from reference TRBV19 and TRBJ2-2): DGGITQSPKYLFRKEGQNVTLSCEQNLNHDAMYWYRQDPGQGLRLIYYSQIVNDFQKGDIAEGYSVSREKKESFPLTVTSAQKNPTAFYLCASSEESHTGELFFGEGSRLTVL.

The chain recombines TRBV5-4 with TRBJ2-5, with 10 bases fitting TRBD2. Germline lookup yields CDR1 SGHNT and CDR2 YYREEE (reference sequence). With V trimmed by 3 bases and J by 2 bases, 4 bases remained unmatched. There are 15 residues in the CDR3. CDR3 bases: TGTGCCAGCAGCTCCTCAGCGGGGGGGCAAGAGACCCAGTACTTC. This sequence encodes CASSSSAGGQETQYF.

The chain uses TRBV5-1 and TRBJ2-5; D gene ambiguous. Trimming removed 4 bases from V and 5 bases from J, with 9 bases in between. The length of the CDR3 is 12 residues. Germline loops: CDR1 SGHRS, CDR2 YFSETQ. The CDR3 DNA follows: TGCGCCAGCAGCCTTAACCGGGAGACCCAGTACTTC. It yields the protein CASSLNRETQYF.

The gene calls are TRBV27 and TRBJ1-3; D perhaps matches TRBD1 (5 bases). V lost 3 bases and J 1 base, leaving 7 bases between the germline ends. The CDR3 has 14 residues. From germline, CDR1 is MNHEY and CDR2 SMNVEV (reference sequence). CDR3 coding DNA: TGTGCCAGCAGTTTTTCAGGGTCTGGAAACACCATATATTTT. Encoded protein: CASSFSGSGNTIYF.

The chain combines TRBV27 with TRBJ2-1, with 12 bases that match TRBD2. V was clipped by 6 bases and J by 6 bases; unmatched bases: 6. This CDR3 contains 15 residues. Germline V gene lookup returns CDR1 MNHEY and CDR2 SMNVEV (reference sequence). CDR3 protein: CASSLRLAGANEQFF. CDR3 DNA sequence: TGTGCCAGCAGCTTACGACTAGCGGGAGCCAATGAGCAGTTCTTC.

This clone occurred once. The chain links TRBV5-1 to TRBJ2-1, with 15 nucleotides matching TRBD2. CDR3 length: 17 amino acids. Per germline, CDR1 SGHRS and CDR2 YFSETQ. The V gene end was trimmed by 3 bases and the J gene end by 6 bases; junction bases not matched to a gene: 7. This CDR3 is CASSYLPGLAGGNEQFF. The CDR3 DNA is TGCGCCAGCAGCTACCTACCGGGACTAGCGGGGGGCAATGAGCAGTTCTTC.

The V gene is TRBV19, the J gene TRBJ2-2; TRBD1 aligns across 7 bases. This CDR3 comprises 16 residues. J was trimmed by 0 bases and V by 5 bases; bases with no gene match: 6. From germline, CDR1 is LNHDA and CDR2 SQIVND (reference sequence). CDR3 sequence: CASSPSGTANTGELFF. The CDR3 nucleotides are TGTGCCAGTAGTCCGTCCGGGACAGCGAACACCGGGGAGCTGTTTTTT.

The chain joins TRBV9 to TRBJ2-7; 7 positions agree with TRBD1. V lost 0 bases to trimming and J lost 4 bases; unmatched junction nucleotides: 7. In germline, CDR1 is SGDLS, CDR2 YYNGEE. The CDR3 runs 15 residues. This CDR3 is CASSVGGTEIYEQYF. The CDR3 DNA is TGTGCCAGCAGCGTAGGAGGGACAGAAATTTACGAGCAGTACTTC.

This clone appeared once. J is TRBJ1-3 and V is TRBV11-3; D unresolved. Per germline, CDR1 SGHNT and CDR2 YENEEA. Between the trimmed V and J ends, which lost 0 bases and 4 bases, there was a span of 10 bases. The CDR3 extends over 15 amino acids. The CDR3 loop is CASSLDSTEGNTIYF. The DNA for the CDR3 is TGTGCCAGCAGCTTAGACAGCACGGAGGGAAACACCATATATTTT.